Below, 22 T cell receptor beta chains from the same sample are listed, as sequenced in a study of blood T cell repertoires in COVID-19 (TCRdb year 2020). Library prep was done by the immunoSEQ multiplex PCR assay. In its TCRdb copy, this immuneACCESS table keeps in-frame sequences only and misses some clones. Where compared with another copy, unresolved V genes explain less than half of these, and the others have no known cause. Present in this sample are 260,000 or so clones, 80% to 90% of which were seen just once. The leading ten clones occupy roughly 5.7% of the sample. Input material: peripheral blood. These TCRs come from a man older than 75 with acute or convalescent COVID-19.

This clone was seen more than once but under ten times. This CDR3 is also generated by other DNA sequences in the sample. This chain joins TRBV6-5 and TRBJ2-1; 12 nucleotides agree with TRBD2. This CDR3 region has 16 residues. The junction had 6 bases not matched to a gene; V was cut back by 2 bases and J by 7 bases. Germline V CDR1 and CDR2: MNHEY, SVGAGI. The CDR3 nucleotides read TGTGCCAGCAGTTACCTGACTAGCGGGGGTCGTAATGAGCAGTTCTTC. It translates to CASSYLTSGGRNEQFF.

V gene TRBV24-1 combines with J gene TRBJ2-3; the match to TRBD2 covers 8 bases. Germline V CDR1 and CDR2: KGHDR, SFDVKD. Germline trimming cut 4 bases from V and 0 bases from J; bases unmatched to any gene: 8. This CDR3 comprises 17 residues. The CDR3 sequence is CATSEAWTSLSTDTQYF. The DNA of the CDR3 is TGTGCCACCAGTGAAGCCTGGACTAGCTTGAGCACAGATACGCAGTATTTT.

The gene calls are TRBV6-6 and TRBJ2-1, with a possible D match to TRBD2 (7 bases). Germline assignment: CDR1 MNHNY and CDR2 SVGAGI (reference sequence). V was shortened by 11 bases and J by 7 bases, with 18 bases between the two germline ends. The CDR3 contains 13 residues. Written as DNA, the CDR3 is TGTGCCGTTAGAGGGGGAGCGGGAAATGAGCAGTTCTTC. Protein product: CAVRGGAGNEQFF.

This chain links TRBV9 with TRBJ2-1, with 10 positions matching TRBD2. The V segment lost 2 bases and the J segment 7 bases; nucleotides outside the gene matches: 12. The CDR3 has 17 residues. In germline, CDR1 is SGDLS, CDR2 YYNGEE. The DNA of the CDR3 is TGTGCCAGCAGCGTTGAAGCTAGCGGGAGTCCTGGAAATGAGCAGTTCTTC. Protein product: CASSVEASGSPGNEQFF.

J is TRBJ1-2 and V is TRBV4-1; unclear D gene. The V and J ends lost 0 bases and 2 bases respectively, with 10 bases between them. This CDR3 has 15 residues. CDR1 and CDR2 (germline): MGHRA, YSYEKL. The CDR3, as DNA: TGCGCCAGCAGCCAAGATCCAGGAGGGAACTATGGCTACACCTTC. This gives the protein CASSQDPGGNYGYTF.

The table lists this clone with a few counts. This chain connects TRBV5-6 to TRBJ1-1; D is perhaps TRBD1 (5 bases). Trimming removed 0 bases from V and 1 base from J, with 10 bases in between. Germline CDR1 SGHDT, CDR2 YYEEEE. The CDR3 runs to 15 residues. The CDR3 region has the DNA TGTGCCAGCAGCTTGGACCGGGGGAGGAACACTGAAGCTTTCTTT. Protein product: CASSLDRGRNTEAFF.

The chain links TRBV2 to TRBJ2-4; the D is unclear. This CDR3 has 14 residues. Germline V gene data show CDR1 as SNHLY and CDR2 as FYNNEI. V shed 7 bases and J shed 3 bases, with 13 bases lying between them. CDR3: CASNGRGIKNIQYF. For the CDR3, the DNA is TGTGCCAGCAATGGCAGAGGAATCAAAAACATTCAGTACTTC.

The chain uses TRBV28 and TRBJ1-5; TRBD1 might be the D (6 bases). Germline V gives CDR1 MDHEN, CDR2 SYDVKM. The CDR3 spans 17 residues. The V gene lost 6 bases and the J gene lost 0 bases, with 18 bases spanning the gap. The CDR3 sequence: CASSTLKQGYSNQPQHF. For the CDR3, the DNA is TGTGCCAGCAGCACACTTAAACAGGGTTATAGCAATCAGCCCCAGCATTTT.

This rearrangement joins TRBV24-1 to TRBJ1-2; unclear D gene. The germline gives CDR1 KGHDR, CDR2 SFDVKD. The CDR3 consists of 14 residues. V gave up 4 bases and J gave up 4 bases, with 12 bases separating them. The CDR3 nucleotides are TGTGCCACCAGTGAAGTTAGCCGTTCCTATGGCTACACCTTC. It specifies CATSEVSRSYGYTF.

There are a few counts of this clone. V is TRBV27 and J is TRBJ1-1; possibly TRBD1 for D (5 bases). The germline V and J ends were trimmed by 1 base and 2 bases, with 8 bases remaining between them. Per germline, CDR1 MNHEY and CDR2 SMNVEV (reference sequence). The CDR3 totals 14 residues. The CDR3, as DNA: TGTGCCAGCAGTTTATATGGGGCCAACACTGAAGCTTTCTTT. Protein: CASSLYGANTEAFF.

The chain has TRBV4-1 and TRBJ1-2; unclear D gene. This CDR3 is 14 amino acids long. CDR1 and CDR2 (germline): MGHRA, YSYEKL. Deletions cut 0 bases from V and 4 bases from J, with 9 bases between. CDR3 DNA: TGCGCCAGCAGCCAAGATCGTTCCTTCTATGGCTACACCTTC. As protein: CASSQDRSFYGYTF.

This clone was recorded a few times. The chain uses TRBV6-5 and TRBJ2-7, with 8 positions matching TRBD1. V dropped 5 bases and J dropped 2; count of bases not matched to a gene: 8. From germline, CDR1 is MNHEY and CDR2 SVGAGI. The CDR3 is 15 residues long. Here the CDR3 DNA reads TGTGCCAGCAGTCGAGCCCAGGGGGCCACCTACGAGCAGTACTTC. It codes for CASSRAQGATYEQYF.

The chain is built from TRBV14 and TRBJ2-7; maybe TRBD2 (6 bases). CDR3 size: 15 residues. Germline CDR1 SGHDN, CDR2 FVKESK. Trimming took 3 bases from V and 4 from J, leaving 16 bases between them. DNA for the CDR3: TGTGCCAGCAGCCATGGACTAACAACGTATTACGAGCAGTACTTC. Its translation: CASSHGLTTYYEQYF.

The chain has TRBV2 and TRBJ2-7; D perhaps matches TRBD1 (6 bases). The CDR3 runs to 12 residues. CDR1 and CDR2 from the germline V gene are SNHLY and FYNNEI. Trimming removed 6 bases at V and 5 bases at J, with 11 bases between. The CDR3 spells CASRRTAHEQYF. DNA of the CDR3: TGTGCCAGCAGACGGACAGCCCACGAGCAGTACTTC.

Worth noting for this clone: Mismatch with germline at one junction end may stem from a read error. The rearrangement joins TRBV2 to TRBJ2-1; possible D gene TRBD1, 6 bases. The CDR3 sequence is 15 residues long. Germline-derived CDR1 and CDR2 are SNHLY and FYNNEI. The CDR3 DNA is TGTGCCAGCAGAGAAGACAGGATAGGTTACAATGAGCAGTTCTTC. Its protein is CASREDRIGYNEQFF.

The genes are TRBV12-3 or TRBV12-4 and TRBJ1-1, with 9 nucleotides matching TRBD1. V dropped 7 bases and J dropped 5; count of bases not matched to a gene: 5. This CDR3 is 13 amino acids long. CDR3 bases: TGTGCCAGCAAGACAGGGGGGGGTACTGAAGCTTTCTTT. This sequence encodes CASKTGGGTEAFF.

The chain joins TRBV19 to TRBJ2-1, with TRBD2 identical over 12 bases. The CDR3 contains 17 residues. The V gene end was trimmed by 4 bases and the J gene end by 8 bases; junction bases not matched to a gene: 12. The germline V gene encodes CDR1 LNHDA and CDR2 SQIVND (reference sequence). This CDR3 reads CASSTSSGRAGSHEQFF. In DNA form, the CDR3 reads TGTGCCAGTAGTACCTCTAGCGGGAGGGCCGGGTCTCATGAGCAGTTCTTC.

V gene TRBV6-5 combines with J gene TRBJ1-2, with TRBD1 matching 9 bases. The CDR3 has 14 residues. Germline V gene data show CDR1 as MNHEY and CDR2 as SVGAGI. Unmatched junction bases numbered 5, after V lost 5 bases and J lost 4 bases. The CDR3 here is CASSTYRGLYGYTF. The CDR3 coding sequence is TGTGCCAGCAGTACTTACAGGGGGCTCTATGGCTACACCTTC.

The V call is TRBV11-2, the J call TRBJ2-5; 13 bases align to TRBD2. Germline CDR1 reads SGHAT; CDR2 reads FQNNGV. This CDR3 contains 16 residues. V shed 3 bases and J 5 bases; nucleotides not matched to a gene: 6. The CDR3 region is CASSLETSGRLETQYF. CDR3 in DNA: TGTGCCAGCAGCTTGGAGACTAGCGGGAGGTTGGAGACCCAGTACTTC.

This clone was observed a few times. This chain uses TRBV27 with TRBJ2-2; 9 bases match TRBD1. Germline CDR1 is MNHEY and CDR2 is SMNVEV (reference sequence). Losses at the gene ends were 3 bases for V and 7 bases for J; bases not matched to a gene: 9. The CDR3 spans 16 residues. The CDR3 loop is CASSFFPGQGGGELFF. As DNA, the CDR3 is TGTGCCAGCAGTTTCTTCCCGGGACAGGGCGGCGGGGAGCTGTTTTTT.

The chain has TRBV5-6 and TRBJ2-1, with 10 bases that match TRBD2. The germline gives CDR1 SGHDT, CDR2 YYEEEE. V dropped 2 bases and J dropped 9; count of bases not matched to a gene: 8. The CDR3 has 15 residues. DNA of the CDR3: TGTGCCAGCAGCTTTGTAAGCGGGGGGGTATTTGAGCAGTTCTTC. This translates into CASSFVSGGVFEQFF.

J is TRBJ1-2 and V is TRBV6-1, with a possible D match to TRBD1 (6 bases). V lost 3 bases and J 4 bases, leaving 18 bases between the germline ends. Germline V lookup: CDR1 MNHNS, CDR2 SASEGT. The CDR3 is 16 amino acids. The CDR3 sequence is CASSDHTGPVGYGYTF. The CDR3, as DNA: TGTGCCAGCAGTGACCACACAGGGCCGGTGGGCTATGGCTACACCTTC.